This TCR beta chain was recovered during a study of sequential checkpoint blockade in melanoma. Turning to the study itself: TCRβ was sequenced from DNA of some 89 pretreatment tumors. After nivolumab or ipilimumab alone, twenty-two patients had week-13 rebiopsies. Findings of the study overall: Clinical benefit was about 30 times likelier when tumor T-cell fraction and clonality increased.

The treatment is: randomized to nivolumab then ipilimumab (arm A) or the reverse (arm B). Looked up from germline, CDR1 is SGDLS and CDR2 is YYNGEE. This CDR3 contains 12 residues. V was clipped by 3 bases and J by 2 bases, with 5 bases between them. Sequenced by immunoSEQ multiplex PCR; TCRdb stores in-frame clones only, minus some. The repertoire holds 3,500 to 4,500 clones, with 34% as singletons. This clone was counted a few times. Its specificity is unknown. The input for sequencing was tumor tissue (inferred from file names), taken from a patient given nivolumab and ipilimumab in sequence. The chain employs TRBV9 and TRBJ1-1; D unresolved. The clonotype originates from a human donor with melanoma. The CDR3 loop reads CASSAINTEAFF. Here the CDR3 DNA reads TGTGCCAGCAGCGCTATAAACACTGAAGCTTTCTTT.